Reported below is one T cell receptor beta chain. This sample was included in a study of T-cell memory formation after mild COVID-19. TCRdb re-analysed the 5' RACE reads in MiXCR, keeping a single row per CDR3 protein. The table lists 450,000 to 650,000 distinct CDR3 sequences, approximately 19% of them singletons. V was pared by 2 bases and J by 2 bases, with 16 bases between. Germline CDR1 is GTSNPN and CDR2 is SVGIG (reference sequence). The CDR3 covers 15 residues. The sample was PBMCs or a T cell subset sorted from them (not recorded which). The rearrangement joins TRBV30 to TRBJ2-7; TRBD1 might be the D (6 bases). The clonotype was recovered from an adult woman who had mild COVID-19 (a few samples of this study predate the infection). Cell type and time point are not known. The CDR3 DNA sequence: TGTGCCTGGAGTTCAAAGGGGGAGTTGACCTACGAGCAGTACTTC. As protein: CAWSSKGELTYEQYF.